The 2 T cell receptor beta chains given below trace back to one sample, sequenced in a study of blood T cell repertoires in COVID-19. Libraries were prepared by immunoSEQ multiplex PCR; TCRdb keeps only in-frame clonotypes and omits some of them. The sample includes about 71,000 clones, 85% to 90% seen only once; the top ten take 2.5% to 3%. Sequencing was carried out using peripheral blood. These receptor sequences come from a man in his fifties with acute or convalescent COVID-19.

V and J are TRBV6-5 and TRBJ2-7, with TRBD1 identical over 7 bases. This CDR3 is 14 amino acids long. Per germline, CDR1 MNHEY and CDR2 SVGAGI. The junction had 5 bases not matched to a gene; V was cut back by 6 bases and J by 0 bases. The CDR3 sequence is CASRAQGLSYEQYF. As DNA, the CDR3 is TGTGCCAGCAGGGCACAGGGGCTCTCCTACGAGCAGTACTTC.

The genes are TRBV7-2 and TRBJ2-5; the match to TRBD2 covers 7 bases. The germline CDR1 and CDR2 sequences are SGHTA and FQGNSA. Germline trimming cut 5 bases from V and 2 bases from J; bases unmatched to any gene: 11. This CDR3 spans 16 amino acids. The CDR3 nucleotides read TGTGCCAGCAGCGGCCGGACTAGGAGTCGGCAAGAGACCCAGTACTTC. Translating it yields CASSGRTRSRQETQYF.